The rows below give T cell receptor beta chains drawn from one sample of a study of tumor and adjacent non-tumor tissue in lung cancer. One entry per CDR3 protein, called by TCRdb with MiXCR from the multiplex PCR reads. The sample lists approximately 47,000 distinct CDR3 sequences; roughly two thirds were seen once. The sequencing sample was made of distant non-tumor lung tissue. The receptor set was obtained from a woman between 70 and 85 years old with non-small cell lung cancer. The CDR3 runs from the conserved cysteine through the conserved F or W. Each record gives: V gene, D gene, clone size, J gene, CDR3 DNA, CDR3 protein. A D gene is named only where the DNA matches it firmly. Not all rows give a size; the values are once, few, many and, for expanded clones, a class.

>TRBV29-1|-|-|TRBJ2-2
TGCAGCGTGACGCAGACACGCGCGGACACCGGGGAGCTGTTTTTT
CSVTQTRADTGELFF
>TRBV10-3|-|-|TRBJ2-7
TGTGCCATCAGTGAGGGGACCAGCGGTTCCTACGAGTGGTACTTC
CAISEGTSGSYEWYF
>TRBV5-4|-|-|TRBJ2-6
TGTGCCAGCAACTCTGGTAGGGCAGGGTATGCGGGGGCCAACGTCCTGACTTTC
CASNSGRAGYAGANVLTF
>TRBV20-1|-|-|TRBJ2-5
TGCAGTGCTATCACAGGGCGCCGAGAGACCCAGTACTTC
CSAITGRRETQYF
>TRBV29-1|TRBD1|-|TRBJ2-1
TGCAGCGTTGGGTTTCGAGGACAGGGGATGAATAATGGGCAGTTCTTC
CSVGFRGQGMNNGQFF
>TRBV20-1|-|medium-sized|TRBJ1-1
TGCAGTGCTAAACCAGATACAAACACTGAAGCTTTCTTT
CSAKPDTNTEAFF
>TRBV5-1|TRBD1|few|TRBJ2-7
TGCGCCAGCAGCCAAGGACAGGGAGTATCCTACGAGCAGTACTTC
CASSQGQGVSYEQYF
>TRBV6-2/TRBV6-3|TRBD2|-|TRBJ2-7
TGTGCCAGCAGTGGCTTAGGGCGGGAGGACTACGAGCAGAACTTC
CASSGLGREDYEQNF
>TRBV30|-|-|TRBJ2-3
TGTGACTGGAGTGCCAACCCAGATACGCAGTATTTT
CDWSANPDTQYF
>TRBV13|-|many|TRBJ1-1
TGTGCCAGCAGGGTAGAAGGGGGTGTCCGGACTGAAGCTTTCTTT
CASRVEGGVRTEAFF
>TRBV19|-|-|TRBJ1-2
TGTGCTAGTAGTACAGTTCAGGGGCTGATTCCTGGCTACACCTTC
CASSTVQGLIPGYTF
>TRBV29-1|TRBD2|once|TRBJ2-1
TGCACCGTTAAGTTAGCGGGTTTGAATGAGCAGTTCTTC
CTVKLAGLNEQFF
>TRBV5-4|-|-|TRBJ1-2
TGTGTCAGCAGATTGGGGGGGCCAGGGGTGGTTGGCTACACCTTC
CVSRLGGPGVVGYTF
>TRBV5-4|TRBD1|-|TRBJ1-2
TGTGCCAGCAGCCTCGGACAGGAGAAATACGGCTACACCTTC
CASSLGQEKYGYTF